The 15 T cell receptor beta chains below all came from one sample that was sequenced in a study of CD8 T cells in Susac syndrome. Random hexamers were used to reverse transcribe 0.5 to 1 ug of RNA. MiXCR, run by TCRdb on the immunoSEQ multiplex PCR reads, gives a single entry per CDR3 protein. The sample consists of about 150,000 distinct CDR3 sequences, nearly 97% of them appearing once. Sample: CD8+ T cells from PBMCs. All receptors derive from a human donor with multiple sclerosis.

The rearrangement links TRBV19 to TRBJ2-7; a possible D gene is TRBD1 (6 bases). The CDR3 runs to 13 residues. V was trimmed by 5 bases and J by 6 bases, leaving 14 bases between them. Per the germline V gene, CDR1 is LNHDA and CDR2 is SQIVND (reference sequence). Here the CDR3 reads CASSGAGVGEQYV. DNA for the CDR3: TGTGCCAGTAGTGGGGCAGGGGTCGGCGAGCAGTACGTC.

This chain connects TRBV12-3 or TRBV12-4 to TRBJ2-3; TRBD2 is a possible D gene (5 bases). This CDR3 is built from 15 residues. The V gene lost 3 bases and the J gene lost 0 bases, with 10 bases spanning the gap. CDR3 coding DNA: TGTGCCAGCAGTTTGCTAGCCCCGAGCACAGATACGCAGTATTTT. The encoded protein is CASSLLAPSTDTQYF.

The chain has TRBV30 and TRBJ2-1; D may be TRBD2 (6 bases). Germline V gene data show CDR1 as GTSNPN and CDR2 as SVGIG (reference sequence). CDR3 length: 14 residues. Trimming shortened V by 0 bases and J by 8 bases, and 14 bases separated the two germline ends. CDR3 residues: CAWSVGTLGDEQFF. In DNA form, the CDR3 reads TGTGCCTGGAGTGTAGGGACTCTAGGGGATGAGCAGTTCTTC.

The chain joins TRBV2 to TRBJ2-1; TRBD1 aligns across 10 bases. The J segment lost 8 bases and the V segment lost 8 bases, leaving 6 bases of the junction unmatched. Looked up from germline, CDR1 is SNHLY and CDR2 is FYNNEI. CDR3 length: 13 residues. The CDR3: CASGQGGIDEQFF. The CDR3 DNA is TGTGCCAGCGGACAGGGGGGGATCGATGAGCAGTTCTTC.

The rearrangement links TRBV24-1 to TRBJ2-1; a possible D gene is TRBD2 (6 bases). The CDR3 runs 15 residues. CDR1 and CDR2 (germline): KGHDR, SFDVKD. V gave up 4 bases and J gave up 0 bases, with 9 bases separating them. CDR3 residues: CATSDPGDSYNEQFF. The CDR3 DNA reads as TGTGCCACCAGTGACCCGGGGGACTCCTACAATGAGCAGTTCTTC.

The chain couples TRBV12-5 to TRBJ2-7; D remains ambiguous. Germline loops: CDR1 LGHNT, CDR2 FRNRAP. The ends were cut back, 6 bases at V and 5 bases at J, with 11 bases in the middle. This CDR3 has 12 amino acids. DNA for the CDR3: TGTGCTAGTGGCCCTAACATAGACGAGCAGTACTTC. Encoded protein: CASGPNIDEQYF.

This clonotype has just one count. DNA of the CDR3: TGTGCCAGCAGTGATGGACTAGCTAACGAGCAGTACGTC. Its protein is CASSDGLANEQYV. The V and J genes are TRBV2 and TRBJ2-7; 8 bases are a match to TRBD2. Per the germline V gene, CDR1 is SNHLY and CDR2 is FYNNEI. CDR3 length: 13 amino acids. The junction had 3 bases not matched to a gene; V was cut back by 3 bases and J by 5 bases.

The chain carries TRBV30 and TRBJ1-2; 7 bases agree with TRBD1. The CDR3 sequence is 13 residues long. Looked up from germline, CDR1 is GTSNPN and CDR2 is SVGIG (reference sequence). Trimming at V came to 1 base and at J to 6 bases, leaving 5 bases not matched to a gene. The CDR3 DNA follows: TGTGCCTGGAGTGAAACCGGGACAGATGGCTACACCTTC. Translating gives CAWSETGTDGYTF. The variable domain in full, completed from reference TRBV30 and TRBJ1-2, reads SQTIHQWPATLVQPVGSPLSLECTVEGTSNPNLYWYRQAAGRGLQLLFYSVGIGQISSEVPQNLSASRPQDRQFILSSKKLLLSDSGFYLCAWSETGTDGYTFGSGTRLTVV.

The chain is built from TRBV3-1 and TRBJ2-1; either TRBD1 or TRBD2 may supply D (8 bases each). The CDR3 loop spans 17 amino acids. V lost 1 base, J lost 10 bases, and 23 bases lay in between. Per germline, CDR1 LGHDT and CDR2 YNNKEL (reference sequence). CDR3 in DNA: TGTGCCAGCAGCCAAGTTATAGCGGGACAGGAGGCTTACGAGCAGTTCTTC. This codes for CASSQVIAGQEAYEQFF.

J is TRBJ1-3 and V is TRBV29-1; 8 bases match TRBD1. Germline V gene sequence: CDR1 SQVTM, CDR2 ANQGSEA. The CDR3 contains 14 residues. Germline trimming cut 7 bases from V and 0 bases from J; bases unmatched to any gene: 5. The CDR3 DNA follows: TGCAGCGGATACACAGGGGGCTCTGGAAACACCATATATTTT. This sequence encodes CSGYTGGSGNTIYF.

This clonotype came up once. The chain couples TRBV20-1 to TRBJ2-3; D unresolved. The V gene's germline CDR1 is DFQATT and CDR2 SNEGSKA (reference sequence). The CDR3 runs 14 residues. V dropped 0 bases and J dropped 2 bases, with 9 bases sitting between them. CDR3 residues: CSARESQITDTQYF. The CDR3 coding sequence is TGCAGTGCTAGAGAATCACAGATCACAGATACGCAGTATTTT.

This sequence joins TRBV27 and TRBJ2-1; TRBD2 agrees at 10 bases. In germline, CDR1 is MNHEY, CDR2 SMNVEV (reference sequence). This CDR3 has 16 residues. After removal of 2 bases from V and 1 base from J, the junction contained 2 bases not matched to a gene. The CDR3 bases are TGTGCCAGCAGTTTAAGCGGGGGGGTTTCCTACAATGAGCAGTTCTTC. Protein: CASSLSGGVSYNEQFF.

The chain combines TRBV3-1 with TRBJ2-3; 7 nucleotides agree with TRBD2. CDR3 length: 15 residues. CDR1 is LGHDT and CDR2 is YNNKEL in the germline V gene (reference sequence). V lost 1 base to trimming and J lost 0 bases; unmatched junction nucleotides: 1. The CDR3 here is CASSQGAGSTDTQYF. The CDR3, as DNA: TGTGCCAGCAGCCAAGGAGCGGGGAGCACAGATACGCAGTATTTT.

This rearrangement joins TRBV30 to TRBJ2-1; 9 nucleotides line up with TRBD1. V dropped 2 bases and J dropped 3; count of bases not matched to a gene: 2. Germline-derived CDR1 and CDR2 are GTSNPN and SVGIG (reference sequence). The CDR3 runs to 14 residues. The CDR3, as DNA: TGTGCCTGGAGTCCGGGACAGGGCTACAATGAGCAGTTCTTC. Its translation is CAWSPGQGYNEQFF.

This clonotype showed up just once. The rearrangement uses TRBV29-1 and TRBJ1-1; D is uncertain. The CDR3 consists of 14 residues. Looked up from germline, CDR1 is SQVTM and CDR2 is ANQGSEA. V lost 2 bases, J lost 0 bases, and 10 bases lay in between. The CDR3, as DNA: TGCAGCGTTGAACGGCAGAGCTTGAACACTGAAGCTTTCTTT. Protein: CSVERQSLNTEAFF. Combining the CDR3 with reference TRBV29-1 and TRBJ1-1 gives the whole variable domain SAVISQKPSRDICQRGTSLTIQCQVDSQVTMMFWYRQQPGQSLTLIATANQGSEATYESGFVIDKFPISRPNLTFSTLTVSNMSPEDSSIYLCSVERQSLNTEAFFGQGTRLTVV.